This TCR beta chain was found in a study of lymphopenia after photon versus proton radiotherapy. TCRdb's copy holds only in-frame clones and misses some; the assay was immunoSEQ multiplex PCR. Of 150,000 or so clones listed, more than 85% are singletons. Germline V gene lookup returns CDR1 LGHNA and CDR2 YNFKEQ. V lost 0 bases to trimming and J lost 2 bases, with 7 bases between them. The CDR3 loop spans 15 amino acids. This rearrangement joins TRBV4-2 to TRBJ2-2; a possible D gene is TRBD1 (5 bases). Material: peripheral blood, obtained from a patient treated with photon-based radiotherapy. This clonotype was obtained from a man between 50 and 59 years old with gastric cancer. The CDR3 sequence: CASSQDDSNTGELFF. The CDR3 DNA is TGTGCCAGCAGCCAAGACGACAGCAACACCGGGGAGCTGTTTTTT.